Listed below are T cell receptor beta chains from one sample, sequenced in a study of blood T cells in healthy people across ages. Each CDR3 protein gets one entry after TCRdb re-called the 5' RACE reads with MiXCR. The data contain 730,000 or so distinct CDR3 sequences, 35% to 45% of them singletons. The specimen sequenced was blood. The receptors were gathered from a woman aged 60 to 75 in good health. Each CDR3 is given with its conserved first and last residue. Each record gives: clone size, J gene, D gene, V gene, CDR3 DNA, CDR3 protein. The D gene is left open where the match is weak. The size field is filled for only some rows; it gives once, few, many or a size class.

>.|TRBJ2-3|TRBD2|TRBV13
TGTGCCAGCAGCTTCCGGATGACTAGCGGGGGAACACGGGACACAGATACGCAGTATTTT
CASSFRMTSGGTRDTDTQYF
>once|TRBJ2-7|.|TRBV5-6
TGTGCCAGCAGCTTCAACTACAATGAGCAGTACTTC
CASSFNYNEQYF
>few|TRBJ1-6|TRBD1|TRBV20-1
TGCAGTGCTAGGGGGGACAGAAATTCACCCCTCCACTTT
CSARGDRNSPLHF
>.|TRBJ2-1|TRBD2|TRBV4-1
TGCGCCAGCAGCCAAGACCGGGGATCTAGCGGGGGCCCTCTAGAGACCCAGTTCTTC
CASSQDRGSSGGPLETQFF
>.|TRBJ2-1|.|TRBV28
TGTGCCAGCAGCTGGGGCCGGAGCGGCCAGTTCTTC
CASSWGRSGQFF
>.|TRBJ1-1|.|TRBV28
TGTGCCAGCGCCTTCGGGAACACTGAAGCTTTCTTT
CASAFGNTEAFF
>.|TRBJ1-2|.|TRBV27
TGTGCCAGCAGTTTATCGGCAGGTATTGGGGGCTACACCTTC
CASSLSAGIGGYTF
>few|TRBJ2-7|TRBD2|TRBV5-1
TGCGCCAGCAGCACCACTAGCGGGAGGGGCATCGAGCAGTACTTC
CASSTTSGRGIEQYF
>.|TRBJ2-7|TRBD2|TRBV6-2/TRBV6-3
TGTGCCAGCACCTCGAGCGGGGCTTTCTCCTACGAGCAGTACTTC
CASTSSGAFSYEQYF
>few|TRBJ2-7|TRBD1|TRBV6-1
TGTGCCAGCAGTGTAGCGAACAGGGGGCGCGGCGAGCAGTACTTC
CASSVANRGRGEQYF
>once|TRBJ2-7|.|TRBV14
TGTGCCAGCAGCCAAGATTTGGGGCAGGGCGGCAATGAGCAGTACTTC
CASSQDLGQGGNEQYF
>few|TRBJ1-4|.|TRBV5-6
TGTGCCAGCAGCTTGGATGGGGCTGATAATGAAAAACTGTTTTTT
CASSLDGADNEKLFF
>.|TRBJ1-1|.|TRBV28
TGTGCCAGCAGACCGGACAGTGTGGAAGCTTTCTTT
CASRPDSVEAFF
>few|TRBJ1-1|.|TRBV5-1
TGCGCCAGCAGTTCTCCGGGAGGCGGTACAATTAGGAACACTGAAGCTTTCTTT
CASSSPGGGTIRNTEAFF
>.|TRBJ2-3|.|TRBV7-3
TGTGCCAACAGCTTCCGTGCTGGACGGGATACGCAGTATTTT
CANSFRAGRDTQYF
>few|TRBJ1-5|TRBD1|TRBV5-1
TGCGCCAGCAGCTTGGAGGCGGCAGGGGGAGGTCAGCCCCAGCATTTT
CASSLEAAGGGQPQHF
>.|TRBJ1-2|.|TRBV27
TGTGCCAGCAGAACATTCGACGTTCTGACTCATGGCTACACCTTC
CASRTFDVLTHGYTF
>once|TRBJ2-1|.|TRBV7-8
TGTGCCAGCGGGAGGGGCAGGGGCTCCTACAATGAGCAGTTCTTC
CASGRGRGSYNEQFF
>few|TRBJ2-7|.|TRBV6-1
TGTGCCAGCAGTGAAGCGGGAGACTACGAGCAGTACTTC
CASSEAGDYEQYF
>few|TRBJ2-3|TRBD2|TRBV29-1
TGCAGCGAAACACGGGGGGGGGTCACAGATACGCAGTATTTT
CSETRGGVTDTQYF
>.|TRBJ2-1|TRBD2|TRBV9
TGTGCCAGCAGCGACCATGTGAAGTTAGCGGGGGCTGAGTCTGAGCAGTTCTTC
CASSDHVKLAGAESEQFF
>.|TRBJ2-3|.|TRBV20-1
TGCAGTGCTAGTATCCTAGACACAGATACGCAGTATTTT
CSASILDTDTQYF
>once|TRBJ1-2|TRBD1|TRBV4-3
TGCGCCAGCAGCCCAGGGAAGGGGGCAACTGGCTACACCTTC
CASSPGKGATGYTF
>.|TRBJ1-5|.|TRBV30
TGTGCCTGGAGTGAGGGGGATAGCAATCAGCCCCAGCATTTT
CAWSEGDSNQPQHF
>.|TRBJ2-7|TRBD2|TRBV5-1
TGCGCCAGCGGAACTAGCGGGGGAGGGACCTACAATGAGCAGTACTTC
CASGTSGGGTYNEQYF
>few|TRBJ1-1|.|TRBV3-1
TGTGCCAGCAGCCCGAATAGACAGGAAGCTTTCTTT
CASSPNRQEAFF
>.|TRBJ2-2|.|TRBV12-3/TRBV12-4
TGTGCCAGCAGTGTAGACGACACAGGGTACACCGGGGAGCTGTTTTTT
CASSVDDTGYTGELFF
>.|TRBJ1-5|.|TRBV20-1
TGCAGTGCTGGAGATTCTAGCAATCAGCCCCAGCATTTT
CSAGDSSNQPQHF
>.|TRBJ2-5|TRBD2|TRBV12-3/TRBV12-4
TGTGCCAGCAGGTCAGGACTAGCGGGGGAACAAGAGACCCAGTACTTC
CASRSGLAGEQETQYF
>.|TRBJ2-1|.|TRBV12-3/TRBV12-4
TGTGCCAGCAGTTTTTTTTACAATGAGCAGTTCTTC
CASSFFYNEQFF
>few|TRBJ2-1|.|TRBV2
TGTGCCAGCAGTGGAGGGGGGGGGGGTTACAATGAGCAGTTCTTC
CASSGGGGGYNEQFF
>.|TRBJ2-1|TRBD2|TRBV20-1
TGCAGTGCTAGAGGGACCGGGACTAGCGGTTACAATGAGCAGTTCTTC
CSARGTGTSGYNEQFF
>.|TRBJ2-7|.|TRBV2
TGTGCCAGCAGTGAATGGCAAGGGGTAAACGAGCAGTACTTC
CASSEWQGVNEQYF
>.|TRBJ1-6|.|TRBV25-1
TGTGCCAGCAGTGAACCAGGGCTTTATAATTCACCCCTCCACTTT
CASSEPGLYNSPLHF
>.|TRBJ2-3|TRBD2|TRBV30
TGTGCCTGGAGTGTACTACTAGCGGAGACAGATACGCAGTATTTT
CAWSVLLAETDTQYF
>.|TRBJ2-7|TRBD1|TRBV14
TGTGCCAGCAGCCAAGGGACAGGGAACTACAATGAGCAGTACTTC
CASSQGTGNYNEQYF
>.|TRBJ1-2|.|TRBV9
TGTGCCAGCAGCGTATGGGGGTCTGGAGGCTACACCTTC
CASSVWGSGGYTF
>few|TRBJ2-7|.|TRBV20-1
TGCAGTGCTAACGAGATCTACGAGCAGTACTTC
CSANEIYEQYF
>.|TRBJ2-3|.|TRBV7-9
TGTGCCAGCAGCCATTACAACACAGATACGCAGTATTTT
CASSHYNTDTQYF
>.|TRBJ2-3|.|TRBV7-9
TGTGCCAGCAGCAATCCTCCTCCGGAAGATACGCAGTATTTT
CASSNPPPEDTQYF
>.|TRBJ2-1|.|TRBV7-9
TGTGTCAGCAGCGAAAACTACAACGGTAATGAGCAGTTCTTC
CVSSENYNGNEQFF
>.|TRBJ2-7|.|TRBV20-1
TGCAGTGCTACCGTATATATCGAGCAGTACTTC
CSATVYIEQYF
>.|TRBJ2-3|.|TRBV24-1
TGTGCCATCGGGCACCCTAGCACAGATACGCAGTATTTT
CAIGHPSTDTQYF
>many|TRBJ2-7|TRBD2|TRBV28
TGTGCCAGCAGTTTGACTAGCGCCTACGAGCAGTACTTC
CASSLTSAYEQYF
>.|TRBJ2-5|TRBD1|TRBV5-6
TGTGCCAGCAGCTATGACAGGGAGGAGACCCAGTACTTC
CASSYDREETQYF
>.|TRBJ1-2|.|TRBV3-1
TGTGCCAGCGGCCAAGATCCCTATGGCTACACCTTC
CASGQDPYGYTF
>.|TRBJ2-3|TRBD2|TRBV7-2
TGTGCCAGCAGCCCACTAGCGGTTGCTAGCACAGATACGCAGTATTTT
CASSPLAVASTDTQYF
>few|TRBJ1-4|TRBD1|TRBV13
TGTGCCAGCAGCTTAAGGACAGGGTGGGAGGAAAAACTGTTTTTT
CASSLRTGWEEKLFF